This T cell receptor beta chain is from a study of regulatory T cells in long-lasting Graves disease. Study-wide points: Having few samples may have compromised the accuracy. Between persistent patients, 2,500 to 3,500 public clonotypes were shared, exceeding the roughly 940 shared between new patients.

This CDR3 contains 16 residues. Trimming removed 6 bases from V and 4 bases from J; junction bases left unmatched: 13. CDR1 is KGHSH, CDR2 LQKENI, per germline. As regards this clonotype: The target antigen is unknown.

iRepertoire HTBI primers and Arm-PCR of CDR3 regions built TCR beta libraries. TCRdb reprocessed the multiplex PCR reads with MiXCR, giving one entry per CDR3 protein. The sample has roughly 500,000 distinct CDR3 sequences, under 25% seen once; the top ten hold about an eighth. Sample time point: persistent/refractory GD, antithyroid drugs over 5 years with positive TRAb. RNA isolated from PBMCs was used to make the TCR library. One endocrinology department in Xi'an, China, was where patients came from. The chain has TRBV18 and TRBJ1-1, with 8 nucleotides matching TRBD1. The specimen was peripheral blood mononuclear cells (PBMCs), collected when the disease was refractory, from a patient treated with antithyroid drugs. The clonotype was recovered from a female donor with Graves disease. The CDR3 DNA is TGTGCCAGCTCGTCCTTCCAGACAGGGGAGGGCACTGAAGCTTTCTTT. Translating it yields CASSSFQTGEGTEAFF.